Detailed here is one TCR beta chain. Sequencing was performed with immunoSEQ multiplex PCR; in TCRdb, only in-frame clones are kept and a portion is missing. Counted here are under 15,000 clones, approximately 93% occurring once; the ten biggest clones make up roughly 14%. This entry belongs to a study of control samples from healthy donors and cancer patients. This CDR3 comprises 17 residues. The sequence came from an elderly man with lung cancer. Sequences were obtained from PBMCs. The rearrangement links TRBV21-1 to TRBJ1-4. TRBV21-1 is a recognized pseudogene. The CDR3 loop reads CASSKVRFGQVNEKLFF. In nucleotides, the CDR3 is TGTGCCAGCAGCAAAGTGCGGTTTGGGCAGGTTAATGAAAAACTGTTTTTT.